The entry below describes one T cell receptor (beta chain). This clonotype has at least ten counts. It has no known antigen specificity. There are no base qualities to consult, and no much larger clone falls within one base. These data are taken from a study of regulatory T cells in long-lasting Graves disease (dated by TCRdb to the early 2020s). Regarding the research as a whole: Newly diagnosed Graves' disease patients had taken antithyroid drugs for less than 3 months. Patients with persistent Graves' disease were compared with patients with newly diagnosed Graves' disease using TCR sequencing and RNA sequencing of peripheral blood. The study was conducted in China and was registered as a clinical trial. A total of some 35 samples underwent TCR sequencing, from roughly 13 patients with persistent Graves' disease and some 20 patients with newly diagnosed Graves' disease. Broad study findings and their caveats: A larger number of public clonotypes was shared among persistent patients (more than 2,500) than among newly diagnosed patients (more than 850). The authors noted that the small sample size was a limitation that may lower accuracy. Compared with newly diagnosed patients, persistent Graves' disease patients had lower TCR Shannon entropy and fewer highly expanded clones, which suggests clonal expansion. The study examined only peripheral blood because the primary lesion, thyroid tissue, could not be accessed. Only the TCR beta chain was sequenced and analyzed. TRBV28, TRBJ1-2 and TRBJ2-5 were preferentially used in persistent disease, while TRBV20-1 and TRBJ2-1 were favored in newly diagnosed disease.

In the paper's terms, the time point label means: newly diagnosed GD, antithyroid drugs for less than 3 months. For both TCR sequencing and RNA sequencing, RNA was extracted from PBMCs in TRIzol. The diagnosis of Graves' disease was made according to American Thyroid Association guidelines. Patients were recruited from an endocrinology department in Xi'an, China. From each patient, about 9 milliliters of peripheral blood was collected into an EDTA anticoagulant tube. Ficoll Paque Plus density gradient separation was used to isolate PBMCs, and no further T cell sorting was performed. An Agilent 2100 Bioanalyzer and agarose gel were used to check RNA quality, and a NanoDrop 2000 was used to measure RNA concentration. Taken from cysteine to phenylalanine, the CDR3 has 14 residues. Kept here is only the CDR3 DNA, which spans 42 bases and is read in frame from base 1. Reading the germline V gene gives CDR1 SNHLY and CDR2 FYNNEI. V gives up 7 bases and J gives up 1 base, and the segment between their germline ends measures 13 bases.

The protocol used for the library was multiplex PCR. Instrument used: Illumina HiSeq 4000. To build TCR beta libraries, CDR3 regions were amplified by Arm-PCR using iRepertoire HTBI primers. Before sequencing, the PCR products went through gel purification. In the paper's pipeline: A total of around 59 TRBV and some 15 TRBJ segments were identified across samples and were used for gene usage analysis of CDR3 amino acid clonotypes. COPE and FqMerger were used to merge the filtered high-quality paired reads into contigs. BLAST was used to align contigs to the IMGT TRBV, TRBD and TRBJ reference genes, and CDR3 was defined following IMGT. Clonotypes above 0.1% frequency were classified as highly expanded clones. Shannon entropy was used to measure repertoire diversity, and the Gini coefficient was used to measure V-J evenness. Public clonotypes were defined as clonotypes shared by more than one individual. TCRdb reprocessed the public reads (quality trimming at Q25 with fastp, clone calling with MiXCR) and kept in-frame beta chains. Each CDR3 protein gets just one entry, which takes the most common genes and DNA from the rows behind it. TCRdb, rather than the study authors, made the V and J calls. This sample comprises fewer than 650,000 distinct CDR3 sequences, 16% of them detected only once. About 20% of the sample belongs to the ten largest clones.

These data were also reused for a study on T cells in Graves' hyperthyroidism and ophthalmopathy. The second paper further reports: Stable Graves' hyperthyroidism was defined as no progression to ophthalmopathy during 18 months of follow-up. Hyperthyroidism patients were newly diagnosed, had a disease duration of under 2 months, and were aged 18 to 65 years. Patients with uncontrolled infections, other autoimmune diseases, pregnancy or lactation were excluded. Clinical symptoms, serum thyroxine and TRAb, thyroid ultrasound, and orbital computed tomography formed the basis for the diagnoses. A first-round RT-PCR of the TCR CDR3 used the HTBI primer set with the Qiagen OneStep RT-PCR kit. Blood samples also contained most of the expanded thyroid clonotypes (frequency above 0.001), which suggests that blood repertoires may reflect thyroid immune responses. In cross-validation, a model built on a 13 V-J signature told ophthalmopathy apart from stable hyperthyroidism with under 90% sensitivity and around 84% specificity, and in testing the same model reached 80%/75%. In validation, the model predicted progression to ophthalmopathy with approximately 69% sensitivity and about 72% specificity, a median of around 6.6 months before onset. A discovery cohort of about 100 patients, about 40 with Graves' ophthalmopathy and about 58 with stable Graves' hyperthyroidism, was used to find distinguishing TCR V-J signatures. Prospective prediction of ophthalmopathy was tested in an independent validation cohort consisting of fewer than 20 hyperthyroidism patients and approximately 16 patients who later progressed to ophthalmopathy. For training and testing, the 80 to 100 patients in the discovery cohort were randomly divided in a 7:3 ratio. In addition, the study compared T-cell repertoires in thyroid tissue and in blood from several Graves' hyperthyroidism patients. After blood sampling, hyperthyroidism patients were treated with methimazole at a starting dose of 30 mg daily, and ophthalmopathy patients were treated with high-dose intravenous methylprednisolone. Libraries were constructed in a second round of multiplex PCR, after which size selection and purification were carried out. Sequencing of the libraries was done on an Illumina HiSeq2000 using paired-end 100 bp reads. Raw data were processed with SOAPnuke, discarding reads with adapters, uncalled bases, mean Phred below 15, or no exact constant-primer or identifier match. High-quality paired reads were merged with COPE v1.2.5, and unique nucleotide sequences were defined as clonotypes. MiTCR v1.1 was used to align clonotypes to the IMGT TRBV, TRBD and TRBJ reference segments. The analysis was restricted to V-J combinations with a frequency above 0.0001, which together covered roughly 99% of the repertoires. The TCS score was defined as F50 (clonal expansion) divided by E x V (chaos), with BLOSUM62-based TCRdist calculated between CDR3 peptides within each V-J. Welch's t-statistics and random forest reduced 500 to 650 V-J features to 13, which were used in a naive Bayes classifier (R e1071). Sample size was not statistically predetermined, and investigators were not blinded to group allocation. TCR Vbeta CDR3 sequencing of some 140 peripheral blood samples (under 45 ophthalmopathy, under 80 hyperthyroidism and around 17 progressor patients) is reported in the paper.

The TCR originated in a young woman with Graves disease. Donor details come from another sample of the same person, matched by shared clones. The chain is assembled from TRBV2 and TRBJ1-2, with the D gene not confidently named. The sequencing here drew on peripheral blood mononuclear cells (PBMCs), taken at new diagnosis, from a patient treated with antithyroid drugs. The CDR3 in this case is CASTYRALNYGYTF. The DNA sequence is given as TGTGCCAGCACCTACCGGGCTCTTAACTATGGCTACACCTTC.